These T cell receptor beta chains were read from a single sample in a study of OX40 agonist ivuxolimab in advanced cancers. The method was immunoSEQ multiplex PCR; TCRdb's version includes in-frame clones alone and lacks a portion of them. This table holds 15,000 or so clones, about 89% found once. The sequences come from CD4+ or CD8+ T cells sorted from blood, collected in a trial of the OX40 agonist ivuxolimab. Receptors were obtained from an adult with an advanced solid tumor such as melanoma, head and neck, liver or kidney cancer. CDR3s include the opening cysteine and the closing phenylalanine or tryptophan. D genes are given only for firm matches. Clone size is given for some rows only: seen once, a few or many times, or a class if the clone is expanded.

.,.,TRBV6-1,TRBJ1-2,CASSEIIHSGYGYTF,TGTGCCAGCAGTGAAATAATACATTCCGGGTATGGCTACACCTTC
.,.,TRBV19,TRBJ1-1,CASRRPRTMNTEAFF,TGTGCCAGTAGACGCCCCCGGACCATGAACACTGAAGCTTTCTTT
.,.,TRBV9,TRBJ1-1,CASSDRLDGWSSEAFF,TGTGCCAGCAGCGACCGACTTGACGGGTGGTCGTCTGAAGCTTTCTTT
once,TRBD2,TRBV7-9,TRBJ2-7,CASSLASGSIYEQYF,TGTGCCAGCAGCTTGGCTAGCGGGAGTATCTACGAGCAGTACTTC
.,.,TRBV19,TRBJ2-3,CASQGYDSDTQYF,TGTGCCAGTCAAGGGTATGACTCAGATACGCAGTATTTT
.,TRBD1,TRBV11-3,TRBJ2-2,CASSQTGLTGELFF,TGTGCCAGCAGCCAGACAGGGTTGACCGGGGAGCTGTTTTTT
.,TRBD1,TRBV10-3,TRBJ2-2,CAINIGQGRTNTGELFF,TGTGCCATCAACATAGGACAGGGACGAACAAACACCGGGGAGCTGTTTTTT
.,.,TRBV7-8,TRBJ2-1,CASSRVGGREQFF,TGTGCCAGCAGCCGTGTAGGGGGGCGCGAGCAGTTCTTC
.,.,TRBV7-9,TRBJ2-2,CASSLDGGLDTGELFF,TGTGCCAGCAGCTTAGACGGGGGTTTGGACACCGGGGAGCTGTTTTTT
.,.,TRBV7-8,TRBJ2-7,CASSTKRNEQYF,TGTGCCAGCAGCACTAAAAGGAACGAGCAATACTTC
.,.,TRBV27,TRBJ2-1,CASSLSVPSPGNEQFF,TGTGCCAGCAGTTTATCAGTTCCCTCCCCGGGCAATGAGCAGTTCTTC
medium-sized,TRBD2,TRBV11-2,TRBJ2-7,CASSLSTSGTNEQYF,TGTGCCAGCAGCTTAAGCACTAGCGGGACCAACGAGCAGTACTTC
.,.,TRBV29-1,TRBJ2-7,CSVRTDRSDEQYF,TGCAGCGTACGGACAGACCGGTCGGACGAGCAGTACTTC
.,TRBD2,TRBV27,TRBJ2-1,CASSQGLAGYNEQFF,TGTGCCAGCAGCCAGGGACTAGCGGGGTACAATGAGCAGTTCTTC
.,TRBD1,TRBV11-3,TRBJ2-7,CASSQSTGEGYEQYF,TGTGCCAGCAGCCAATCGACAGGGGAAGGCTACGAGCAGTACTTC
.,.,TRBV6-1,TRBJ1-1,CASSVEQTNTEAFF,TGTGCCAGCAGTGTGGAACAGACGAACACTGAAGCTTTCTTT
.,.,TRBV13,TRBJ2-7,CASSKILTTNEQYF,TGTGCCAGCAGCAAAATTCTGACGACGAACGAGCAGTACTTC
.,TRBD1,TRBV4-1,TRBJ1-5,CASSPYGTGINQPQHF,TGCGCCAGCAGCCCCTATGGGACAGGGATAAATCAGCCCCAGCATTTT
.,TRBD2,TRBV9,TRBJ2-1,CASSVATGGGPYNEQFF,TGTGCCAGCAGCGTAGCTACGGGGGGGGGCCCCTACAATGAGCAGTTCTTC
.,.,TRBV27,TRBJ1-6,CASSSNTRNSPLHF,TGTGCCAGCAGCTCCAATACCCGGAATTCACCCCTCCACTTT
.,.,TRBV28,TRBJ2-3,CASSLSPGDTQYF,TGTGCCAGCAGTTTATCCCCCGGTGATACGCAGTATTTT
.,TRBD1,TRBV11-3,TRBJ2-2,CASSQSLDRGTGELFF,TGTGCCAGCAGTCAATCCCTAGACAGGGGGACCGGGGAGCTGTTTTTT
.,.,TRBV18,TRBJ2-1,CASSPPSGSPYYNEQFF,TGTGCCAGCTCACCACCTTCCGGGAGTCCTTACTACAATGAGCAGTTCTTC
.,.,TRBV7-9,TRBJ1-2,CASSLNARPAYGYTF,TGTGCCAGCAGCTTAAATGCACGGCCTGCCTATGGCTACACCTTC
.,.,TRBV6-6,TRBJ1-2,CASSYSANRDGYGYTF,TGTGCCAGCAGTTACTCGGCGAACCGGGACGGCTATGGCTACACCTTC
.,.,TRBV7-9,TRBJ2-7,CASSLGVDEQYF,TGTGCCAGCAGCTTAGGCGTAGACGAGCAGTACTTC
.,TRBD1,TRBV7-9,TRBJ2-3,CASSVSTGSSTDTQYF,TGTGCCAGCAGCGTATCGACAGGGTCGAGCACAGATACGCAGTATTTT
.,.,TRBV9,TRBJ1-4,CASSVGGGESRNEKLFF,TGTGCCAGCAGCGTAGGGGGAGGGGAATCCCGAAATGAAAAACTGTTTTTT
once,.,TRBV7-9,TRBJ2-1,CASSLSSNEQFF,TGTGCCAGCAGCCTTAGCAGCAATGAGCAGTTCTTC
.,.,TRBV6-6,TRBJ1-1,CASSYLPSGPEAFF,TGTGCCAGCAGTTACCTACCCTCCGGACCCGAAGCTTTCTTT
.,.,TRBV19,TRBJ1-5,CASSMGNDNQPQHF,TGTGCCAGTAGTATGGGGAACGACAATCAGCCCCAGCATTTT
hyperexpanded,TRBD2,TRBV14,TRBJ2-7,CASSQEEFGTSLVGEQYF,TGTGCCAGCAGCCAAGAGGAGTTTGGGACTAGCCTTGTTGGGGAGCAGTACTTC
.,TRBD1,TRBV6-4,TRBJ1-2,CASSDSGTGENGYTF,TGTGCCAGCAGTGACTCAGGGACAGGGGAAAATGGCTACACCTTC
.,TRBD2,TRBV27,TRBJ2-5,CASSLAGGDETQYF,TGTGCCAGCAGCCTAGCGGGAGGGGACGAGACCCAGTACTTC
.,.,TRBV9,TRBJ1-1,CASSASTANTEAFF,TGTGCCAGCAGCGCTTCAACAGCGAACACTGAAGCTTTCTTT
few,.,TRBV11-2,TRBJ2-2,CASSPTGTGTAGELFF,TGTGCCAGCAGCCCGACCGGGACCGGGACGGCCGGGGAGCTGTTTTTT
.,.,TRBV27,TRBJ1-1,CASSLDLNTEAFF,TGTGCCAGCAGTTTGGACTTGAACACTGAAGCTTTCTTT
.,TRBD2,TRBV6-1,TRBJ2-1,CASSEWGLAGGGSKQFF,TGTGCCAGCAGTGAATGGGGACTAGCGGGAGGGGGGAGTAAGCAGTTCTTC
.,TRBD2,TRBV30,TRBJ2-1,CAWKWGGSYNEQFF,TGTGCCTGGAAGTGGGGGGGTTCCTACAATGAGCAGTTCTTC
.,TRBD2,TRBV6-1,TRBJ2-1,CASSEKSGDLYNEQFF,TGTGCCAGCAGTGAGAAGAGCGGGGACCTCTACAATGAGCAGTTCTTC
.,.,TRBV13,TRBJ2-7,CASSFGAGSSYEQYF,TGTGCCAGCAGCTTTGGGGCCGGCAGCTCCTACGAGCAGTACTTC
.,.,TRBV7-2,TRBJ2-7,CVISLEGSYEQYF,TGTGTCATCTCCTTGGAGGGTTCCTACGAGCAGTACTTC
.,TRBD2,TRBV5-4,TRBJ2-7,CASSRGLVYEQYF,TGTGCCAGCAGCAGGGGACTAGTCTACGAGCAGTACTTC
.,TRBD2,TRBV19,TRBJ2-1,CASSLLAENNEQFF,TGTGCCAGTAGTTTACTAGCGGAGAACAATGAGCAGTTCTTC
once,.,TRBV5-1,TRBJ1-2,CASSLHRTEFNYGYTF,TGCGCCAGCAGCTTGCATCGGACAGAGTTTAACTATGGCTACACCTTC
.,.,TRBV7-9,TRBJ1-3,CASSWEPISGNTIYF,TGTGCCAGCAGCTGGGAGCCAATCTCTGGAAACACCATATATTTT
.,.,TRBV9,TRBJ2-7,CASSEGQWGAYEQYF,TGTGCCAGCAGCGAGGGACAGTGGGGGGCCTACGAGCAGTACTTC
.,.,TRBV19,TRBJ1-1,CASTLALEAFF,TGTGCCAGTACCCTCGCCCTGGAAGCTTTCTTT
.,TRBD1,TRBV5-6,TRBJ2-5,CASSPPRTGGETQYF,TGTGCCAGCAGCCCTCCTCGGACAGGGGGCGAGACCCAGTACTTC